A single sample gave rise to the 28 T cell receptor beta chains below, sequenced in a study of Ad26.COV2.S vaccination and SARS-CoV-2 variants. This table comes from immunoSEQ multiplex PCR, and its TCRdb copy is limited to in-frame clones, with some not included. The profile shows some 290,000 clones, around four fifths of them singletons. The treatment was: over 15 received Ad26.COV2.S at low or high dose, single or two shots; several received placebo; per-sample allocation not given. The investigators took samples on day 63 after the first vaccine or placebo injection. The specimen comprised peripheral blood, sampled in a trial of Ad26.COV2.S vaccine versus placebo. Source of these receptors: a person aged 18-60 years who received the Ad26.COV2.S COVID-19 vaccine or a placebo.

The chain couples TRBV7-9 to TRBJ2-7; D is uncertain. The germline V and J ends were trimmed by 5 bases and 3 bases, with 14 bases remaining between them. Germline CDR1 is SEHNR and CDR2 is FQNEAQ (reference sequence). The CDR3 loop spans 14 amino acids. The CDR3 loop is CASSHQLGNYEQYF. Here the CDR3 DNA reads TGTGCCAGCAGCCACCAACTGGGGAACTACGAGCAGTACTTC.

The chain carries TRBV3-1 (or the pseudogene TRBV3-2) and TRBJ2-2; TRBD1 aligns across 8 bases. CDR1 is LGHDT and CDR2 is YNNKEL in the germline V gene (reference sequence). The trim removed 4 bases at V and 3 bases at J, leaving 4 bases unmatched. CDR3 length: 15 amino acids. CDR3 nucleotide sequence: TGTGCCAGCAGCCCGACAGGGGCGGACACCGGGGAGCTGTTTTTT. Residues: CASSPTGADTGELFF.

This clone is a singleton in its sample. The chain has TRBV9 and TRBJ1-1; 9 bases line up with TRBD1. Germline V gene data show CDR1 as SGDLS and CDR2 as YYNGEE. V lost 3 bases and J lost 5; bases outside the gene matches: 8. This CDR3 comprises 15 residues. CDR3 loop: CASSEQTGGRTEAFF. CDR3 DNA: TGTGCCAGCAGCGAACAAACAGGGGGCCGTACTGAAGCTTTCTTT.

The chain recombines TRBV4-1 with TRBJ2-5; 7 bases agree with TRBD1. Germline CDR1 MGHRA, CDR2 YSYEKL. The CDR3 runs to 15 residues. V shed 0 bases, J shed 2 bases, and the junction held 3 bases outside the gene matches. CDR3 DNA: TGCGCCAGCAGCCAAGATTCGGGACAGCAAGAGACCCAGTACTTC. Residues: CASSQDSGQQETQYF.

This clone was recorded a few times. V is TRBV6-6 and J is TRBJ1-3; no clear D gene. Trimming removed 0 bases at V and 2 bases at J, with 2 bases between. Looked up from germline, CDR1 is MNHNY and CDR2 is SVGAGI (reference sequence). This CDR3 has 13 amino acids. CDR3 DNA: TGTGCCAGCAGTTACTCTCCTGGAAACACCATATATTTT. Protein product: CASSYSPGNTIYF.

The V and J genes are TRBV27 and TRBJ2-5; D gene ambiguous. From germline, CDR1 is MNHEY and CDR2 SMNVEV (reference sequence). The CDR3 contains 13 residues. Deletions cut 3 bases from V and 7 bases from J, with 12 bases between. DNA for the CDR3: TGTGCCAGCAGTTTTAGCAGTTCGGCGACCCAGTACTTC. It is translated as CASSFSSSATQYF.

J is TRBJ2-7 and V is TRBV7-2; the match to TRBD1 covers 8 bases. After removal of 5 bases from V and 2 bases from J, the junction contained 8 bases not matched to a gene. This CDR3 has 15 residues. CDR1 and CDR2 from the germline V gene are SGHTA and FQGNSA. Here the CDR3 reads CASSPGQGFAYEQYF. The CDR3 nucleotides read TGTGCCAGCAGCCCCGGACAGGGATTCGCCTACGAGCAGTACTTC.

The V and J genes are TRBV30 and TRBJ1-5; no definite D call. Germline-derived CDR1 and CDR2 are GTSNPN and SVGIG (reference sequence). V lost 2 bases, J lost 4 bases, and 9 bases lay in between. The CDR3 sequence is 13 residues long. The CDR3 region has the DNA TGTGCCTGGAGTCGGCAGCCAAATCAGCCCCAGCATTTT. It yields the protein CAWSRQPNQPQHF.

This clone was counted a few times. The J gene is TRBJ2-7, the V gene TRBV28; D is uncertain. Looked up from germline, CDR1 is MDHEN and CDR2 is SYDVKM. Trimming took off 6 bases at V and 3 bases at J, with 9 bases between the two ends. The CDR3 is made up of 12 amino acids. The CDR3: CASRADLYEQYF. CDR3 in DNA: TGTGCCAGCAGGGCGGATCTCTACGAGCAGTACTTC.

As DNA, the CDR3 is TGCAGCGCCCCGGACGGATATACGCAGTATTTT. As protein: CSAPDGYTQYF. The chain carries TRBV29-1 and TRBJ2-3; no clear D gene. CDR3 length: 11 residues. Between the trimmed V and J ends, which lost 7 bases and 7 bases, there was a span of 12 bases. Germline V CDR1 and CDR2: SQVTM, ANQGSEA.

The chain employs TRBV27 and TRBJ2-2, with 9 bases fitting TRBD2. The CDR3 has 15 amino acids. Germline CDR1 is MNHEY and CDR2 is SMNVEV (reference sequence). The CDR3, as DNA: TGTGGCGCGAGCCCCGCGGGGGGGCGTACCGGGGAGCTGTTTTTT. Protein product: CGASPAGGRTGELFF.

This chain links TRBV11-2 with TRBJ1-2; D unclear. Germline CDR1 is SGHAT and CDR2 is FQNNGV. This CDR3 spans 14 amino acids. Between the trimmed V and J ends, which lost 5 bases and 4 bases, there was a span of 14 bases. CDR3 DNA: TGTGCCAGCAGCCCAGCGGGCAGTATCTATGGCTACACCTTC. Its translation: CASSPAGSIYGYTF.

The chain is built from TRBV30 and TRBJ1-5, with 7 bases fitting TRBD1. The CDR3 is 13 residues long. The J segment lost 7 bases and the V segment lost 3 bases, leaving 6 bases of the junction unmatched. Germline CDR1 is GTSNPN and CDR2 is SVGIG (reference sequence). The CDR3 loop reads CAWRGGTDQPQHF. Here the CDR3 DNA reads TGTGCCTGGAGGGGGGGGACAGACCAGCCCCAGCATTTT.

This clone came up once. It is unclear where the CDR3 begins or ends on the DNA, so no DNA is shown, and the CDR3 is as TCRdb lists it. The chain joins TRBV19 to TRBJ2-5; the table's D call, TRBD1, has no DNA check behind it. The CDR3 is 15 residues long, ends included. CDR1 and CDR2 from the germline V gene are LNHDA and SQIVND (reference sequence). The CDR3 region is CASSTVGQGTSPAYF.

This chain uses TRBV25-1 with TRBJ1-1; a weak D match, TRBD1 (6 bases). The CDR3 sequence is 14 residues long. The germline V and J ends were trimmed by 1 base and 8 bases, with 14 bases remaining between them. The germline V gene has CDR1 MGHDK and CDR2 SYGVNS. CDR3: CASSELGARGEAFF. The DNA for the CDR3 is TGTGCCAGCAGTGAATTGGGGGCGCGGGGCGAAGCTTTCTTT.

The chain employs TRBV7-9 and TRBJ1-2; TRBD1 might be the D (5 bases). V was cut by 2 bases and J by 4 bases, with 14 bases left in between. The CDR3 has 15 amino acids. In germline, CDR1 is SEHNR, CDR2 FQNEAQ (reference sequence). Here the CDR3 DNA reads TGTGCCAGCAGCTTATTGACCAGGGCGTTCTATGGCTACACCTTC. This gives the protein CASSLLTRAFYGYTF.

V usage is TRBV2 and J usage is TRBJ1-4, with D possibly TRBD1 on 5 matching bases. Germline CDR1 SNHLY, CDR2 FYNNEI. With 9 bases removed from V and 0 bases from J, the gap between germline ends came to 14 bases. CDR3 size: 15 residues. CDR3 protein: CASGGLISTNEKLFF. The DNA for the CDR3 is TGTGCCAGTGGGGGACTGATTTCAACTAATGAAAAACTGTTTTTT.

This sequence joins TRBV7-3 and TRBJ2-7; D ambiguous. Germline-derived CDR1 and CDR2 are SGHTA and FQGTGA. Trimming stripped 1 base from V and 6 bases from J, with 13 bases between. There are 14 residues in the CDR3. The CDR3 DNA follows: TGTGCCAGCAGCTTAAAGGGTATAGACTCCGAGCAGTACTTC. Encoded protein: CASSLKGIDSEQYF.

The CDR3 here is CASSYFRDRPLGEQYF. CDR3 coding DNA: TGTGCCAGCAGTTACTTTAGGGACAGGCCACTGGGGGAGCAGTACTTC. The chain combines TRBV6-5 with TRBJ2-7, with 8 bases that match TRBD1. With 1 base clipped from V and 7 bases from J, the junction kept 12 bases outside the gene matches. CDR3 length equals 16 residues. Per the germline V gene, CDR1 is MNHEY and CDR2 is SVGAGI.

The chain recombines TRBV9 with TRBJ2-2, with 9 nucleotides matching TRBD2. With 2 bases clipped from V and 4 bases from J, the junction kept 6 bases outside the gene matches. The CDR3 has 16 amino acids. Germline V gene data show CDR1 as SGDLS and CDR2 as YYNGEE. The CDR3: CASSVAGGRSTGELFF. CDR3 DNA: TGTGCCAGCAGCGTGGCGGGGGGGCGGAGCACCGGGGAGCTGTTTTTT.

This clone has a single count. V and J are TRBV27 and TRBJ1-5; maybe TRBD1 (5 bases). V lost 5 bases and J 7 bases, leaving 24 bases between the germline ends. Germline CDR1 MNHEY, CDR2 SMNVEV (reference sequence). This CDR3 has 17 residues. CDR3 sequence (DNA): TGTGCCAGCAGTCCCCTCGGATCCGGGGGAGGAGGACAGCCCCAGCATTTT. It encodes CASSPLGSGGGGQPQHF.

The chain carries TRBV29-1 and TRBJ1-1; no reliable D call. Germline V gene lookup returns CDR1 SQVTM and CDR2 ANQGSEA. Between the trimmed V and J ends, which lost 7 bases and 1 base, there was a span of 10 bases. The CDR3 spans 12 residues. In DNA, the CDR3 is TGCAGCGGCGGACCGCGGAACACTGAAGCTTTCTTT. Its translation is CSGGPRNTEAFF.

The chain uses TRBV7-3 and TRBJ2-1, with D hard to call. V dropped 2 bases and J dropped 5 bases, with 7 bases sitting between them. This CDR3 spans 13 amino acids. Looked up from germline, CDR1 is SGHTA and CDR2 is FQGTGA. CDR3 sequence reads: CASSLFPDNEQFF. The DNA for the CDR3 is TGTGCCAGCAGCTTATTTCCTGACAATGAGCAGTTCTTC.

The chain has TRBV19 and TRBJ2-1; 7 bases are shared with TRBD1. This CDR3 is built from 14 residues. Germline assignment: CDR1 LNHDA and CDR2 SQIVND (reference sequence). The V and J ends lost 7 bases and 6 bases, in that order; junction bases with no gene match: 9. This CDR3 is CASTPDRVVNEQFF. The CDR3 bases are TGTGCCAGTACCCCCGACAGGGTAGTCAATGAGCAGTTCTTC.

V and J are TRBV5-1 and TRBJ2-7; 7 nucleotides match TRBD1. This CDR3 spans 14 amino acids. Germline V gene lookup returns CDR1 SGHRS and CDR2 YFSETQ. V shed 0 bases and J 3 bases; nucleotides not matched to a gene: 3. Here the CDR3 DNA reads TGCGCCAGCAGCTTGGGACAGGGCCTCTACGAGCAGTACTTC. Translating gives CASSLGQGLYEQYF.

The chain has TRBV4-2 and TRBJ1-5; weak D call: TRBD1 (5 bases). Trimming cost V 0 bases and J 9 bases, with 15 bases left between them. This CDR3 contains 15 residues. Germline V gene data show CDR1 as LGHNA and CDR2 as YNFKEQ. The CDR3 DNA sequence: TGTGCCAGCAGCCAAGAGGGACGGCTCGGTCGGCCCCAGCATTTT. It translates to CASSQEGRLGRPQHF.

This clone was counted between two and nine times. The chain couples TRBV4-1 to TRBJ2-5; perhaps TRBD2 as D (6 bases). Germline assignment: CDR1 MGHRA and CDR2 YSYEKL. Trimming took 1 base from V and 4 from J, leaving 10 bases between them. CDR3 length: 14 residues. The CDR3 coding sequence is TGCGCCAGCAGCCAAGTACGGGAGCGAGAGACCCAGTACTTC. Translation gives CASSQVRERETQYF.

This clone showed up just once. The chain joins TRBV6-5 to TRBJ1-2, with 7 bases lining up with TRBD1. This CDR3 has 14 amino acids. The V gene's germline CDR1 is MNHEY and CDR2 SVGAGI. The V gene end was trimmed by 7 bases and the J gene end by 8 bases; junction bases not matched to a gene: 13. Here the CDR3 reads CASKDRRSGEGYTF. DNA for the CDR3: TGTGCCAGCAAGGACAGGCGCTCGGGGGAAGGCTACACCTTC.